The 20 T cell receptor beta chains given below trace back to one sample, sequenced in a study of T cell responses to AZD1222 COVID-19 vaccine. The method was immunoSEQ multiplex PCR; TCRdb's version includes in-frame clones alone and lacks a portion of them. The sample yields 90,000 to 120,000 clones, just under 95% seen once. The starting material was peripheral blood, obtained on day 0 of AZD1222 vaccination. All receptors derive from an adult in good health.

The rearrangement uses TRBV5-4 and TRBJ1-2, with a tentative D call TRBD1 (6 bases). Trimming cost V 2 bases and J 8 bases, with 13 bases left between them. The CDR3 sequence is 13 residues long. Germline CDR1 reads SGHNT; CDR2 reads YYREEE (reference sequence). The CDR3 DNA sequence: TGTGCCAGCAGCTTCACGGGGGGGCTAGGCTACACCTTC. Translation: CASSFTGGLGYTF.

The rearrangement links TRBV12-3 or TRBV12-4 to TRBJ1-2; a possible D gene is TRBD1 (6 bases). The CDR3 runs to 13 residues. Trimming stripped 3 bases from V and 8 bases from J, with 13 bases between. CDR3 DNA sequence: TGTGCCAGCAGTTTGGGGGGCATCAGCGGCTACACCTTC. Its translation: CASSLGGISGYTF.

The V call is TRBV5-6, the J call TRBJ1-6; D gene unclear. The CDR3 consists of 13 residues. Germline values: CDR1 SGHDT, CDR2 YYEEEE. V lost 2 bases, J lost 6 bases, and 6 bases lay in between. The CDR3 loop reads CASSFGANSPLHF. The CDR3, as DNA: TGTGCCAGCAGCTTTGGTGCTAATTCACCCCTCCACTTT.

The CDR3 DNA reads TGTGCCAGTAGTATAGCAGGGCCAGGGAGACCCCAGCATTTT. Amino acid sequence: CASSIAGPGRPQHF. The chain links TRBV19 to TRBJ1-5, with D possibly TRBD1 on 5 matching bases. V lost 1 base to trimming and J lost 10 bases, with 14 bases between them. This CDR3 has 14 residues. CDR1 LNHDA and CDR2 SQIVND come from the germline V gene (reference sequence).

This clone has only one observation. The chain uses TRBV5-4 and TRBJ2-1, with D uncertain. V dropped 4 bases and J dropped 1 base, with 12 bases sitting between them. This CDR3 region has 15 residues. Per the germline V gene, CDR1 is SGHNT and CDR2 is YYREEE (reference sequence). The CDR3 DNA is TGTGCCAGCAGCCACGATCGGTATTCCTACAATGAGCAGTTCTTC. Its protein product is CASSHDRYSYNEQFF.

The V gene is TRBV30, the J gene TRBJ1-1, with D unclear. The CDR3 extends over 14 amino acids. Germline CDR1 reads GTSNPN; CDR2 reads SVGIG (reference sequence). V was cut by 3 bases and J by 1 base, with 12 bases left in between. This CDR3 is CAWRVDTRNTEAFF. CDR3 nucleotides: TGTGCCTGGAGGGTTGACACGAGGAACACTGAAGCTTTCTTT. Filled out from reference TRBV30 and TRBJ1-1, the complete variable domain reads SQTIHQWPATLVQPVGSPLSLECTVEGTSNPNLYWYRQAAGRGLQLLFYSVGIGQISSEVPQNLSASRPQDRQFILSSKKLLLSDSGFYLCAWRVDTRNTEAFFGQGTRLTVV.

The V and J genes are TRBV28 and TRBJ1-2; 8 positions match TRBD1. Germline trimming cut 5 bases from V and 4 bases from J; bases unmatched to any gene: 9. This CDR3 has 15 residues. Germline lookup yields CDR1 MDHEN and CDR2 SYDVKM. CDR3 coding DNA: TGTGCCAGCAGTCTACAGGACAGGGCCTTCTATGGCTACACCTTC. Translated: CASSLQDRAFYGYTF.

The chain recombines TRBV7-9 with TRBJ1-6; 11 nucleotides agree with TRBD1. J was trimmed by 7 bases and V by 3 bases; bases with no gene match: 8. This CDR3 has 17 residues. Germline V lookup: CDR1 SEHNR, CDR2 FQNEAQ (reference sequence). The CDR3 reads CASSFSGTGGLNSPLHF. The CDR3 DNA is TGTGCCAGCAGCTTTTCTGGGACAGGGGGTTTGAATTCACCCCTCCACTTT.

In DNA form, the CDR3 reads TGCAGTGCTAGTCCGGCATCGAACACTGAAGCTTTCTTT. Its protein product is CSASPASNTEAFF. The genes are TRBV20-1 and TRBJ1-1; D uncertain. This CDR3 is built from 13 residues. Germline lookup yields CDR1 DFQATT and CDR2 SNEGSKA (reference sequence). V was shortened by 3 bases and J by 1 base, with 9 bases between the two germline ends.

This clone was seen a few times. This chain links TRBV27 with TRBJ1-1, with D possibly being TRBD1 (6 bases). The CDR3 is made up of 14 amino acids. The V and J ends lost 5 bases and 1 base respectively, with 11 bases between them. Germline V gives CDR1 MNHEY, CDR2 SMNVEV (reference sequence). CDR3 DNA: TGTGCCAGCAGTGCTACAGGGTGGAACACTGAAGCTTTCTTT. It encodes CASSATGWNTEAFF.

The chain joins TRBV9 to TRBJ2-2, with D possibly matching TRBD1 (5 bases). Looked up from germline, CDR1 is SGDLS and CDR2 is YYNGEE. The CDR3 runs 14 residues. Deletions cut 4 bases from V and 2 bases from J, with 9 bases between. CDR3 amino acids: CASSTRTNTGELFF. CDR3 nucleotides: TGTGCCAGCAGCACAAGGACAAACACCGGGGAGCTGTTTTTT.

The chain has TRBV30 and TRBJ1-5; weak D call: TRBD1 (5 bases). The CDR3 is 14 amino acids. Germline values: CDR1 GTSNPN, CDR2 SVGIG (reference sequence). V lost 1 base to trimming and J lost 1 base, with 8 bases between them. CDR3 nucleotide sequence: TGTGCCTGGAGTGCAGACAGCAGCAATCAGCCCCAGCATTTT. Translation: CAWSADSSNQPQHF.

The J gene is TRBJ2-7, the V gene TRBV7-9; D possibly corresponds to TRBD2 (6 bases). The germline V gene has CDR1 SEHNR and CDR2 FQNEAQ (reference sequence). The ends were cut back, 6 bases at V and 2 bases at J, with 11 bases in the middle. This CDR3 has 13 amino acids. CDR3 sequence (DNA): TGTGCCAGCAGGTCCGGGGGAACCTACGAGCAGTACTTC. Translated, it gives CASRSGGTYEQYF.

The rearrangement uses TRBV6-4 and TRBJ2-2; D is perhaps TRBD1 (5 bases). Germline V gives CDR1 MRHNA, CDR2 SNTAGT. V dropped 5 bases and J dropped 3 bases, with 10 bases sitting between them. There are 14 residues in the CDR3. CDR3 in amino acids: CASSQGSDTGELFF. Here the CDR3 DNA reads TGTGCCAGCAGTCAGGGAAGCGACACCGGGGAGCTGTTTTTT.

J is TRBJ1-2 and V is TRBV19; unclear D gene. The ends were cut back, 7 bases at V and 2 bases at J, with 5 bases in the middle. This CDR3 is 11 amino acids long. From germline, CDR1 is LNHDA and CDR2 SQIVND (reference sequence). The CDR3 protein is CASKDNYGYTF. The CDR3 DNA sequence: TGTGCCAGTAAGGACAACTATGGCTACACCTTC.

The chain employs TRBV7-8 and TRBJ1-1; D unresolved. CDR3 length: 13 amino acids. The germline V gene has CDR1 SGHVS and CDR2 FQNEAQ. The germline V and J ends were trimmed by 3 bases and 4 bases, with 9 bases remaining between them. This CDR3 is CASSFAVTTEAFF. CDR3 DNA sequence: TGTGCCAGCAGCTTCGCGGTGACCACTGAAGCTTTCTTT. The full variable domain, completed using reference TRBV7-8 and TRBJ1-1, is GAGVSQSPRYKVAKRGQDVALRCDPISGHVSLFWYQQALGQGPEFLTYFQNEAQLDKSGLPSDRFFAERPEGSVSTLKIQRTQQEDSAVYLCASSFAVTTEAFFGQGTRLTVV.

The V gene is TRBV29-1, the J gene TRBJ2-1; TRBD2 is a possible D gene (6 bases). The CDR3 is 15 residues long. The V and J ends lost 2 bases and 5 bases respectively, with 16 bases between them. From germline, CDR1 is SQVTM and CDR2 ANQGSEA. The CDR3 here is CSVERDSQRDNEQFF. The CDR3 coding sequence is TGCAGCGTTGAACGGGACTCCCAAAGGGACAATGAGCAGTTCTTC.

This rearrangement joins TRBV13 to TRBJ2-1; D is uncertain. Per germline, CDR1 PRHDT and CDR2 FYEKMQ (reference sequence). CDR3 length equals 12 residues. Trimming cost V 5 bases and J 4 bases, with 6 bases left between them. CDR3 sequence: CASSKRYNEQFF. For the CDR3, the DNA is TGTGCCAGCAGCAAGCGTTACAATGAGCAGTTCTTC.

This clone was observed a single time. At one of its ends the junction is not consistent with the germline gene, which may arise from a read error. J is TRBJ2-2 and V is TRBV28, with D unclear. The CDR3 contains 16 residues. Germline CDR1 reads MDHEN; CDR2 reads SYDVKM. The CDR3 sequence: CASSPSVLGNNGELFF. CDR3 DNA sequence: TGTGCCAGCAGCCCATCCGTGCTAGGGAACAACGGGGAGCTGTTTTTT. The whole variable domain, filled in from reference TRBV28 and TRBJ2-2, reads DVKVTQSSRYLVKRTGEKVFLECVQDMDHENMFWYRQDPGLGLRLIYFSYDVKMKEKGDIPEGYSVSREKKERFSLILESASTNQTSMYLCASSPSVLGNNGELFFGEGSRLTVL.

The chain couples TRBV6-2 or TRBV6-3 to TRBJ1-1; possible D gene TRBD1, 6 bases. V was pared by 2 bases and J by 0 bases, with 10 bases between. Germline V CDR1 and CDR2: MNHEY, SVGEGT. There are 15 residues in the CDR3. The DNA for the CDR3 is TGTGCCAGCAGTTACAGGGGGAAGCTGAACACTGAAGCTTTCTTT. Protein sequence: CASSYRGKLNTEAFF.